The rows below give T cell receptor beta chains drawn from one sample of a study of blood T cell repertoires in COVID-19. The method was immunoSEQ multiplex PCR; TCRdb's version includes in-frame clones alone and lacks a portion of them. The data show under 250,000 clones, about four fifths seen once. The sequenced sample was peripheral blood. The receptors come from a woman in her thirties or forties with acute or convalescent COVID-19. CDR3s include the opening cysteine and the closing phenylalanine or tryptophan. D genes are given only for firm matches. Clone size is given for some rows only: seen once, a few or many times, or a class if the clone is expanded.

D gene	V gene	J gene	clone size	CDR3 protein	CDR3 DNA
-	TRBV6-5	TRBJ1-3	-	CASSHRDIGNTIYF	TGTGCCAGCAGTCACAGGGATATTGGAAACACCATATATTTT
TRBD2	TRBV9	TRBJ2-1	-	CASSGPTSGRGNEQFF	TGTGCCAGCAGCGGGCCGACTAGCGGGAGGGGGAATGAGCAGTTCTTC
-	TRBV13	TRBJ2-7	-	CASSLAGASYEQYF	TGTGCCAGCAGCTTGGCGGGGGCTTCCTACGAGCAGTACTTC
-	TRBV13	TRBJ2-3	-	CASSFRTASTDTQYF	TGTGCCAGCAGCTTTCGGACAGCTAGCACAGATACGCAGTATTTT
-	TRBV30	TRBJ2-1	once	CAWSVGGKDEQFF	TGTGCCTGGAGTGTAGGGGGAAAGGATGAGCAGTTCTTC
-	TRBV12-3/TRBV12-4	TRBJ2-1	-	CASSPFGYNEQFF	TGTGCCAGCAGCCCCTTCGGCTACAATGAGCAGTTCTTC
TRBD2	TRBV7-7	TRBJ2-5	-	CASSFGAGVAETQYF	TGTGCCAGCAGCTTCGGAGCGGGGGTGGCAGAGACCCAGTACTTC
-	TRBV9	TRBJ1-6	-	CASSVDSSSPLHF	TGTGCCAGCAGCGTAGACAGTTCGTCACCCCTCCACTTT
-	TRBV27	TRBJ2-1	-	CASSFTRSYNEQFF	TGTGCCAGCAGTTTTACTAGGTCCTACAATGAGCAGTTCTTC
-	TRBV24-1	TRBJ2-5	-	CATSDLLGPGATQYF	TGTGCCACCAGTGATTTATTAGGGCCTGGGGCGACCCAGTACTTC
TRBD1	TRBV19	TRBJ2-7	-	CASSPNRGMIYEQYF	TGTGCCAGTAGTCCCAACAGGGGGATGATCTACGAGCAGTACTTC
TRBD1	TRBV11-2	TRBJ1-1	-	CASSAGQGFTEAFF	TGTGCCAGCAGCGCAGGACAGGGCTTCACTGAAGCTTTCTTT
TRBD2	TRBV7-9	TRBJ2-7	-	CASSLERELDEQYF	TGTGCCAGCAGCTTAGAGCGGGAGCTGGACGAGCAGTACTTC
-	TRBV20-1	TRBJ1-2	few	CSASQDNFFYTF	TGCAGTGCTAGTCAGGACAATTTCTTCTACACCTTC
TRBD2	TRBV11-2	TRBJ2-1	-	CASMWTSGVDEQFF	TGTGCCAGCATGTGGACTAGCGGTGTCGATGAGCAGTTCTTC
TRBD1	TRBV4-1	TRBJ2-7	-	CASSQAQGVRYEQYF	TGCGCCAGCAGCCAAGCGCAGGGGGTAAGGTACGAGCAGTACTTC
TRBD1	TRBV4-1	TRBJ2-5	-	CASSQAAGTGGGETQYF	TGCGCCAGCAGCCAAGCGGCTGGGACAGGGGGAGGAGAGACCCAGTACTTC
-	TRBV10-1	TRBJ2-7	-	CASSETTRSYEQYF	TGCGCCAGCAGTGAGACTACTCGCTCCTACGAGCAGTACTTC
TRBD1	TRBV6-5	TRBJ1-1	-	CASRRQGRTYTEAFF	TGTGCCAGCAGGCGACAGGGGCGAACTTACACTGAAGCTTTCTTT
TRBD2	TRBV11-2	TRBJ2-7	-	CASSFAGRRYEQYF	TGTGCCAGCAGCTTCGCCGGGAGGAGGTACGAGCAGTACTTC
-	TRBV10-2	TRBJ1-6	-	CASSNRVYNSPLHF	TGCGCCAGCAGTAACAGGGTTTATAATTCACCCCTCCACTTT
TRBD1	TRBV2	TRBJ1-6	-	CASHRDRGYNSPLHF	TGTGCCAGCCACAGGGACAGGGGCTATAATTCACCCCTCCACTTT
-	TRBV21-1	TRBJ2-7	-	CASNTRERERYEQYF	TGTGCCAGCAACACCCGGGAGCGGGAGCGCTACGAGCAGTACTTC
TRBD1	TRBV20-1	TRBJ1-5	-	CSASPLQGYSNQPQHF	TGCAGTGCTAGTCCGTTACAGGGGTATAGCAATCAGCCCCAGCATTTT
TRBD1	TRBV6-2/TRBV6-3	TRBJ1-2	-	CASSYPDRGNGYTF	TGTGCCAGCAGTTACCCGGACAGGGGGAATGGCTACACCTTC
TRBD1	TRBV12-5	TRBJ2-7	-	CASGLPQTGYEQYF	TGTGCTAGTGGTTTGCCCCAGACAGGGTACGAGCAGTACTTC
TRBD1	TRBV6-1	TRBJ1-5	-	CASSESGQSNQPQHF	TGTGCCAGCAGTGAGTCGGGACAGTCAAATCAGCCCCAGCATTTT
-	TRBV7-8	TRBJ1-1	-	CASSVTVYTEAFF	TGTGCCAGCAGCGTGACAGTTTACACTGAAGCTTTCTTT
TRBD1	TRBV10-1	TRBJ1-6	-	CASILDRVDNSPLHF	TGCGCCAGCATACTAGACAGGGTGGATAATTCACCCCTCCACTTT
-	TRBV27	TRBJ2-1	-	CASSERAFSYNEQFF	TGTGCCAGCAGTGAGCGGGCATTCTCCTACAATGAGCAGTTCTTC
-	TRBV4-3	TRBJ2-5	-	CASSQDSRGGETQYF	TGCGCCAGCAGCCAAGATAGCAGGGGCGGGGAGACCCAGTACTTC
TRBD1	TRBV9	TRBJ2-1	-	CASSVATGGHNEQFF	TGTGCCAGCAGCGTTGCGACAGGGGGGCACAATGAGCAGTTCTTC
TRBD2	TRBV15	TRBJ2-3	once	CATSSTGTSGVRTDTQYF	TGTGCCACCAGCAGTACCGGGACTAGCGGGGTACGCACAGATACGCAGTATTTT
-	TRBV12-2	TRBJ1-2	few	CASRLALFMSNYGYTF	TGTGCAAGTCGCTTAGCCCTCTTTATGTCTAACTATGGCTACACCTTC
-	TRBV6-4	TRBJ2-2	-	CASSDSNSGSGELFF	TGTGCCAGCAGTGACTCGAACAGTGGATCCGGGGAGCTGTTTTTT
TRBD2	TRBV5-8	TRBJ2-7	-	CASSSSGGDNEQYF	TGTGCCAGCAGCAGTAGCGGGGGGGACAACGAGCAGTACTTC
-	TRBV30	TRBJ1-2	-	CAWSGRTAYGYTF	TGTGCCTGGAGTGGTAGGACAGCCTATGGCTACACCTTC
-	TRBV7-3	TRBJ2-1	-	CASSDFYNEQFF	TGTGCCAGCAGCGACTTCTACAATGAGCAGTTCTTC
-	TRBV6-6	TRBJ1-1	-	CASSYREGMNTEAFF	TGTGCCAGCAGTTATCGGGAGGGAATGAACACTGAAGCTTTCTTT
TRBD1	TRBV30	TRBJ1-4	-	CAWSPALRTGGGEKLFF	TGTGCCTGGAGTCCAGCCCTCCGGACAGGGGGAGGTGAAAAACTGTTTTTT
TRBD2	TRBV6-5	TRBJ2-1	-	CASSSTGTSRYNEQFF	TGTGCCAGCAGTTCCACCGGGACTAGCCGATACAATGAGCAGTTCTTC
-	TRBV4-1	TRBJ2-5	-	CASSHPQKGQETQYF	TGCGCCAGCAGCCACCCACAGAAAGGTCAAGAGACCCAGTACTTC
-	TRBV6-5	TRBJ2-2	once	CASGEAIGGTGELFF	TGTGCCAGCGGAGAGGCAATTGGAGGCACCGGGGAGCTGTTTTTT
-	TRBV15	TRBJ1-4	-	CATSSGGLLEKLFF	TGTGCCACCAGCTCCGGGGGGCTTCTTGAAAAACTGTTTTTT
-	TRBV21-1	TRBJ2-7	-	CASRYRTERSYEQYF	TGTGCCAGCAGGTACCGGACAGAGAGATCCTACGAGCAGTACTTC
-	TRBV12-2	TRBJ2-7	-	CASRWRFSSYEQYF	TGTGCAAGTCGCTGGCGGTTTAGCTCCTACGAGCAGTACTTC
TRBD1	TRBV9	TRBJ1-2	-	CASSVGRGQASNYGYTF	TGTGCCAGCAGCGTAGGGAGGGGACAGGCGTCTAACTATGGCTACACCTTC
TRBD1	TRBV28	TRBJ2-1	-	CASSLGQGVLNEQFF	TGTGCCAGCAGTTTGGGGCAGGGGGTTTTAAATGAGCAGTTCTTC
TRBD1	TRBV27	TRBJ2-7	-	CASSRQGSSYEQYF	TGTGCCAGCAGTCGACAGGGGAGCTCCTACGAGCAGTACTTC